This paragraph covers one TCR beta chain sequence. This sample is part of a study of blood T cell repertoires in COVID-19. Study information: Acute-phase and convalescent COVID-19 samples originated in the United States, Italy and Spain. Sources were T cells, B-cell-depleted T cells, or PBMCs; the material itself was cDNA or gDNA.

Authors' processing steps: The assay estimated nucleated cells by amplifying reference gene primers. Method: immunoSEQ multiplex PCR; TCRdb's copy keeps in-frame clones and lacks some. Clone size and the V and J calls come from that table; the DNA yielded D and trimming. Among under 250,000 clones listed, around 80% were seen once. The CDR3 is 15 residues long. The V gene lost 8 bases and the J gene lost 3 bases, with 19 bases spanning the gap. The germline gives CDR1 WSHSY, CDR2 SAAADI. The TCR sequence derives from a woman aged 70-85 years with acute or convalescent COVID-19. The sequenced sample consisted of peripheral blood. The chain combines TRBV10-2 with TRBJ2-5; D is perhaps TRBD2 (6 bases). The CDR3 coding sequence is TGCGCCAGCGGAGGAGGGCGGAGCGAGGAAGAGACCCAGTACTTC. Translation: CASGGGRSEEETQYF.